These T cell receptor beta chains were read from a single sample in a study of STAT5B mutations in CD4+ large granular lymphocyte leukemia. Generated by immunoSEQ multiplex PCR, the TCRdb table keeps only in-frame clones and is missing some. Of over 45,000 clones listed, roughly 70% are singletons. The material sequenced was CD4+ T cells from blood buffy coats. Receptor source: a human donor in good health. The CDR3 runs from the conserved cysteine through the conserved F or W. The D gene is left open where the match is weak. Only some rows state a clone size, as once, few, many or a class for expanded clones.

clone_size: few
j_call: TRBJ2-1
v_call: TRBV6-5
d_call: NA
cdr3_nt: TGTGCCAGCAGTTGGGAAGGGGCTAGCGACGAAGAGCAGTTCTTC
cdr3_aa: CASSWEGASDEEQFF

clone_size: NA
j_call: TRBJ2-3
v_call: TRBV4-2
d_call: TRBD1
cdr3_nt: TGTGCCAGCAGCCAGCCGGGACAGGGGGGACTCACAGATACGCAGTATTTT
cdr3_aa: CASSQPGQGGLTDTQYF

clone_size: once
j_call: TRBJ2-5
v_call: TRBV28
d_call: TRBD2
cdr3_nt: TGTGCCACCCACTGGACTAGCGGGGCCCAAGGGGAGACCCAGTACTTC
cdr3_aa: CATHWTSGAQGETQYF

clone_size: few
j_call: TRBJ2-7
v_call: TRBV18
d_call: NA
cdr3_nt: TGTGCCAGCTCACCCGGAACCTACGAGCAGTACTTC
cdr3_aa: CASSPGTYEQYF

clone_size: NA
j_call: TRBJ1-1
v_call: TRBV7-9
d_call: NA
cdr3_nt: TGTGCCAGCAGCTTCGGCGGACTGGGTATGAACACTGAAGCTTTCTTT
cdr3_aa: CASSFGGLGMNTEAFF

clone_size: NA
j_call: TRBJ1-4
v_call: TRBV2
d_call: NA
cdr3_nt: TGTGCCAGCAGTGAAATTGCCCAAAAACTGTTTTTT
cdr3_aa: CASSEIAQKLFF

clone_size: NA
j_call: TRBJ2-7
v_call: TRBV7-9
d_call: NA
cdr3_nt: TGTGCCAGCAGCATGCCGCAGGGTTACGACGAGCAGTACTTC
cdr3_aa: CASSMPQGYDEQYF

clone_size: NA
j_call: TRBJ1-1
v_call: TRBV5-8
d_call: NA
cdr3_nt: TGTGCCAGCAGCTTAGACAGGAACACTGAAGCTTTCTTT
cdr3_aa: CASSLDRNTEAFF

clone_size: few
j_call: TRBJ1-1
v_call: TRBV9
d_call: NA
cdr3_nt: TGTGCCAGCAGCGTCAACATGAACACTGAAGCTTTCTTT
cdr3_aa: CASSVNMNTEAFF

clone_size: NA
j_call: TRBJ2-7
v_call: TRBV29-1
d_call: NA
cdr3_nt: TGCAGCGTTGAAGAGGGCAGGGTGGGGCAGTACTTC
cdr3_aa: CSVEEGRVGQYF

clone_size: NA
j_call: TRBJ1-6
v_call: TRBV7-8
d_call: NA
cdr3_nt: TGTGCCAGCAGCTTAGAAGGGATGGGTAATTCACCCCTCCACTTT
cdr3_aa: CASSLEGMGNSPLHF

clone_size: once
j_call: TRBJ2-3
v_call: TRBV7-9
d_call: NA
cdr3_nt: TGTGCCACACTGTGGGGGGCGAGCACAGATACGCAGTATTTT
cdr3_aa: CATLWGASTDTQYF

clone_size: NA
j_call: TRBJ2-3
v_call: TRBV5-1
d_call: TRBD1
cdr3_nt: TGCGCCAGCAGCTTGGCCCGGGACAGGGTAGGGGATACGCAGTATTTT
cdr3_aa: CASSLARDRVGDTQYF

clone_size: NA
j_call: TRBJ1-4
v_call: TRBV30
d_call: NA
cdr3_nt: TGTGCCTGGGGTAGGCTCCTTAATGAAAAACTGTTTTTT
cdr3_aa: CAWGRLLNEKLFF

clone_size: NA
j_call: TRBJ2-3
v_call: TRBV19
d_call: NA
cdr3_nt: TGTGCCAGTAGTATAGGGCGTTACACAGATACGCAGTATTTT
cdr3_aa: CASSIGRYTDTQYF

clone_size: NA
j_call: TRBJ2-3
v_call: TRBV5-1
d_call: NA
cdr3_nt: TGCGCCAGCAGCCCGGGGGTGTCGGGCACAGATACGCAGTATTTT
cdr3_aa: CASSPGVSGTDTQYF

clone_size: NA
j_call: TRBJ1-3
v_call: TRBV30
d_call: NA
cdr3_nt: TGTGCCTGGAGTTGGGTCTATGGAAACACCATATATTTT
cdr3_aa: CAWSWVYGNTIYF

clone_size: NA
j_call: TRBJ1-4
v_call: TRBV2
d_call: NA
cdr3_nt: TGTGCCAGCAGGGTGGGACTAAGGAATGAAAAACTGTTTTTT
cdr3_aa: CASRVGLRNEKLFF

clone_size: NA
j_call: TRBJ2-5
v_call: TRBV2
d_call: TRBD2
cdr3_nt: TGTGCCAGCAAGCGGGGAGAAGAGACCCAGTACTTC
cdr3_aa: CASKRGEETQYF

clone_size: NA
j_call: TRBJ1-3
v_call: TRBV4-1
d_call: NA
cdr3_nt: TGCGCCAGCAGCCAAGATATGGCAGACTCTGGAAACACCATATATTTT
cdr3_aa: CASSQDMADSGNTIYF

clone_size: NA
j_call: TRBJ1-1
v_call: TRBV2
d_call: NA
cdr3_nt: TGTGCCAGCAGAGGGCAGACGAACACTGAAGCTTTCTTT
cdr3_aa: CASRGQTNTEAFF

clone_size: NA
j_call: TRBJ1-2
v_call: TRBV20-1
d_call: NA
cdr3_nt: TGCAGTGCCCCCAGGGGAGGCTACACCTTC
cdr3_aa: CSAPRGGYTF

clone_size: NA
j_call: TRBJ2-3
v_call: TRBV7-2
d_call: NA
cdr3_nt: TGTGCCAGCAGCCGCAACACGGCGACAGATACGCAGTATTTT
cdr3_aa: CASSRNTATDTQYF

clone_size: NA
j_call: TRBJ2-7
v_call: TRBV7-2
d_call: TRBD1
cdr3_nt: TGTGCCAGCAGCTCGGACAGGGGATTCTCCTACGAGCAGTACTTC
cdr3_aa: CASSSDRGFSYEQYF

clone_size: few
j_call: TRBJ1-6
v_call: TRBV27
d_call: NA
cdr3_nt: TGTGCCAGCAGTCTATGGGCCCAGGTGGGGGCAAATTCACCCCTCCACTTT
cdr3_aa: CASSLWAQVGANSPLHF

clone_size: NA
j_call: TRBJ2-2
v_call: TRBV4-1
d_call: NA
cdr3_nt: TGCGCCAGCAGCCAAACTGACGGGGCGCGGGGCGGGGAGCTGTTTTTT
cdr3_aa: CASSQTDGARGGELFF

clone_size: NA
j_call: TRBJ2-6
v_call: TRBV5-8
d_call: NA
cdr3_nt: TGTGCCAGCAGCTTGAGTCCGACTAGCTCTGGGGCCAACGTCCTGACTTTC
cdr3_aa: CASSLSPTSSGANVLTF

clone_size: once
j_call: TRBJ2-1
v_call: TRBV7-9
d_call: NA
cdr3_nt: TGTGCCAGCAGACAAGGCTGGGGCAATGAGCAGTTCTTC
cdr3_aa: CASRQGWGNEQFF

clone_size: NA
j_call: TRBJ1-1
v_call: TRBV7-2
d_call: NA
cdr3_nt: TGTGCCAGCAGCTTAGATCGGGGGGGCACTGAAGCTTTCTTT
cdr3_aa: CASSLDRGGTEAFF

clone_size: NA
j_call: TRBJ2-2
v_call: TRBV11-2
d_call: NA
cdr3_nt: TGTGCCAGCACCGGACAGACCGGGGAGCTGTTTTTT
cdr3_aa: CASTGQTGELFF

clone_size: NA
j_call: TRBJ2-1
v_call: TRBV29-1
d_call: NA
cdr3_nt: TGCAGCGTTTCACCAGGAGCGGCTGTATCCTACAATGAGCAGTTCTTC
cdr3_aa: CSVSPGAAVSYNEQFF

clone_size: NA
j_call: TRBJ1-1
v_call: TRBV19
d_call: NA
cdr3_nt: TGTGCCAGTTGCGGATGGGGAAGGAACACTGAAGCTTTCTTT
cdr3_aa: CASCGWGRNTEAFF

clone_size: few
j_call: TRBJ1-1
v_call: TRBV19
d_call: NA
cdr3_nt: TGTGCCAGTAGTATCCAGAGCATGAACACTGAAGCTTTCTTT
cdr3_aa: CASSIQSMNTEAFF

clone_size: NA
j_call: TRBJ2-7
v_call: TRBV23-1
d_call: NA
cdr3_nt: TGCGCCAGCAGTCAACCGCCGGAGGGGGCCTACGAGCAGTACTTC
cdr3_aa: CASSQPPEGAYEQYF

clone_size: NA
j_call: TRBJ2-5
v_call: TRBV29-1
d_call: NA
cdr3_nt: TGCAGCGACGGGGGCTACGGTCGAGAGACCCAGTACTTC
cdr3_aa: CSDGGYGRETQYF

clone_size: NA
j_call: TRBJ2-7
v_call: TRBV10-2
d_call: TRBD2
cdr3_nt: TGCGCCAGCAGGAATCTAGCGGGGGTAGAGCAGTACTTC
cdr3_aa: CASRNLAGVEQYF

clone_size: NA
j_call: TRBJ2-5
v_call: TRBV6-1
d_call: TRBD1
cdr3_nt: TGTGCCAGCAGTAGGGGACAGGGAGAAAGAGAGACCCAGTACTTC
cdr3_aa: CASSRGQGERETQYF

clone_size: NA
j_call: TRBJ2-3
v_call: TRBV6-5
d_call: NA
cdr3_nt: TGTGCCAGCAGGACGCTGGGGGATACGCAGTATTTT
cdr3_aa: CASRTLGDTQYF

clone_size: NA
j_call: TRBJ2-3
v_call: TRBV9
d_call: NA
cdr3_nt: TGTGCCAGCAGCGTGGGAAGCACAGATACGCAGTATTTT
cdr3_aa: CASSVGSTDTQYF

clone_size: NA
j_call: TRBJ2-5
v_call: TRBV4-1
d_call: NA
cdr3_nt: TGCGCCAGCAGCCAAGAAATTCGAAGAATGGAGACCCAGTACTTC
cdr3_aa: CASSQEIRRMETQYF

clone_size: NA
j_call: TRBJ1-2
v_call: TRBV2
d_call: TRBD1
cdr3_nt: TGTGCCAGCAGCGAAACAGGGGGCTGGGGCTACACCTTC
cdr3_aa: CASSETGGWGYTF

clone_size: few
j_call: TRBJ1-1
v_call: TRBV28
d_call: NA
cdr3_nt: TGTGCCAGCAACCCCCTAGGGACTGAAGCTTTCTTT
cdr3_aa: CASNPLGTEAFF

clone_size: NA
j_call: TRBJ1-1
v_call: TRBV10-3
d_call: NA
cdr3_nt: TGTGCCATCAGTGAGTCAGGGGGTACTGAAGCTTTCTTT
cdr3_aa: CAISESGGTEAFF

clone_size: NA
j_call: TRBJ1-5
v_call: TRBV28
d_call: NA
cdr3_nt: TGTGCCAGCGGGACATTCGATCAGCCCCAGCATTTT
cdr3_aa: CASGTFDQPQHF

clone_size: NA
j_call: TRBJ1-5
v_call: TRBV18
d_call: NA
cdr3_nt: TGTGCCAGCTCACCAAAGAGGGAACAGGGTCAGCCCCAGCATTTT
cdr3_aa: CASSPKREQGQPQHF

clone_size: NA
j_call: TRBJ1-4
v_call: TRBV4-2
d_call: NA
cdr3_nt: TGTGCCAGCAGCCAAGAGGTGGAAAGTGAAAAACTGTTTTTT
cdr3_aa: CASSQEVESEKLFF

clone_size: NA
j_call: TRBJ2-3
v_call: TRBV5-1
d_call: TRBD2
cdr3_nt: TGCGCCAGCAGCACCCAGCGGGGGGCAGCGGATACGCAGTATTTT
cdr3_aa: CASSTQRGAADTQYF

clone_size: NA
j_call: TRBJ1-3
v_call: TRBV28
d_call: NA
cdr3_nt: TGTGCCAGCAGTTCTAGAAACACCATATATTTT
cdr3_aa: CASSSRNTIYF

clone_size: few
j_call: TRBJ2-3
v_call: TRBV6-1
d_call: TRBD2
cdr3_nt: TGTGCCAGCAGTGAAGTACTAGCGGGGGGAGATACGCAGTATTTT
cdr3_aa: CASSEVLAGGDTQYF

clone_size: NA
j_call: TRBJ1-1
v_call: TRBV9
d_call: NA
cdr3_nt: TGTGCCAGCAGCGTAGCTGGAGGGAACACTGAAGCTTTCTTT
cdr3_aa: CASSVAGGNTEAFF

clone_size: NA
j_call: TRBJ2-3
v_call: TRBV7-9
d_call: TRBD1
cdr3_nt: TGTGCCAGCAGCCCCCAAGGACAGGGTACGACAGATACGCAGTATTTT
cdr3_aa: CASSPQGQGTTDTQYF

clone_size: few
j_call: TRBJ1-1
v_call: TRBV7-2
d_call: NA
cdr3_nt: TGTGCCAGCAGCTTAGGTCGGATGAACACTGAAGCTTTCTTT
cdr3_aa: CASSLGRMNTEAFF

clone_size: NA
j_call: TRBJ2-1
v_call: TRBV6-5
d_call: TRBD2
cdr3_nt: TGTGCCAGCAGATTACTAGCGGGGGGGCCGGATGAGCAGTTCTTC
cdr3_aa: CASRLLAGGPDEQFF

clone_size: NA
j_call: TRBJ2-2
v_call: TRBV19
d_call: TRBD1
cdr3_nt: TGTGCCACGTACCCGACAGGGGGAAACACCGGGGAGCTGTTTTTT
cdr3_aa: CATYPTGGNTGELFF